The 18 T cell receptor beta chains listed next were all sequenced from one sample in a study of blood T cell repertoires in COVID-19. Sequenced by immunoSEQ multiplex PCR; TCRdb stores in-frame clones only, minus some. The sample lists 200,000 to 250,000 clones, about 86% seen once, with 2.5% to 3% in the top ten. Sequenced sample: peripheral blood. These receptors came from a man aged 50 or older with active or convalescent COVID-19.

This chain connects TRBV10-3 to TRBJ2-7, with 10 bases that match TRBD2. The CDR3 sequence is 15 residues long. V lost 11 bases to trimming and J lost 4 bases; unmatched junction nucleotides: 14. Germline CDR1 ENHRY, CDR2 SYGVKD. CDR3 nucleotide sequence: TGTGCCGATCACGGGCCGGGACTAGCGATTTACGAGCAGTACTTC. The encoded protein is CADHGPGLAIYEQYF.

This clone has only a few counts. The gene calls are TRBV27 and TRBJ2-7; D is possibly TRBD2 (6 bases). The CDR3 contains 16 residues. The germline V and J ends were trimmed by 4 bases and 5 bases, with 21 bases remaining between them. Germline CDR1 is MNHEY and CDR2 is SMNVEV (reference sequence). The CDR3 is CASSSETGLSSHEQYF. In DNA, the CDR3 is TGTGCCAGCAGTTCAGAAACGGGACTCAGTTCCCACGAGCAGTACTTC.

The J gene is TRBJ2-1, the V gene TRBV10-1; 7 positions agree with TRBD2. The germline V gene has CDR1 WNHNN and CDR2 SYGVQD (reference sequence). The CDR3 is 16 amino acids. Trimming took 1 base from V and 0 from J; bases not matched to a gene: 3. CDR3: CASSEFAGDSYNEQFF. Here the CDR3 DNA reads TGCGCCAGCAGTGAGTTTGCGGGAGACTCCTACAATGAGCAGTTCTTC.

The chain couples TRBV4-1 to TRBJ1-1; D is unresolved. The germline V gene encodes CDR1 MGHRA and CDR2 YSYEKL. With 4 bases removed from V and 4 bases from J, the gap between germline ends came to 10 bases. CDR3 length: 13 residues. The CDR3 DNA follows: TGCGCCAGCAGCCTAACCGGGTCCACTGAAGCTTTCTTT. Translating gives CASSLTGSTEAFF.

This chain links TRBV29-1 with TRBJ2-7, with a weak D call TRBD1 (6 bases). V dropped 5 bases and J dropped 2 bases, with 13 bases sitting between them. The CDR3 spans 13 residues. The germline CDR1 and CDR2 sequences are SQVTM and ANQGSEA. The CDR3: CSVWDTTTYEQYF. The CDR3 bases are TGCAGCGTTTGGGACACAACTACCTACGAGCAGTACTTC.

The chain combines TRBV10-3 with TRBJ1-6; 7 bases match TRBD1. This CDR3 has 16 amino acids. Germline V gene sequence: CDR1 ENHRY, CDR2 SYGVKD. Trimming took 6 bases from V and 6 from J; bases not matched to a gene: 11. The DNA of the CDR3 is TGTGCCATCAGCCAGACAGGGATAAGGGTTAATTCACCCCTCCACTTT. Its protein is CAISQTGIRVNSPLHF.

The J gene is TRBJ2-3, the V gene TRBV4-1; TRBD2 agrees at 12 bases. Germline V CDR1 and CDR2: MGHRA, YSYEKL. The CDR3 length is 15 residues. V trimming: 4 bases; J trimming: 5 bases; junction bases outside the gene matches: 4. The CDR3 protein is CASSRLAGVRDTQYF. CDR3 DNA: TGCGCCAGCAGCCGACTAGCGGGAGTTCGAGATACGCAGTATTTT.

The chain links TRBV30 to TRBJ1-2, with 7 nucleotides matching TRBD1. Trimming took 4 bases from V and 5 from J; bases not matched to a gene: 13. Germline V gene sequence: CDR1 GTSNPN, CDR2 SVGIG (reference sequence). The CDR3 consists of 15 residues. CDR3 protein: CAWTPGQISRYGYTF. The CDR3 coding sequence is TGTGCCTGGACCCCGGGACAGATCTCTCGTTATGGCTACACCTTC.

The CDR3 spells CASSPSAGTRRADTQYF. The CDR3 nucleotides are TGTGCCAGCAGCCCGAGTGCCGGGACTAGGCGAGCAGATACGCAGTATTTT. The rearrangement uses TRBV9 and TRBJ2-3; 8 nucleotides agree with TRBD2. V trimming: 4 bases; J trimming: 4 bases; junction bases outside the gene matches: 14. Germline V gene data show CDR1 as SGDLS and CDR2 as YYNGEE. The CDR3 totals 17 residues.

The rearrangement links TRBV2 to TRBJ2-7, with 9 bases identical to TRBD1. This CDR3 region has 11 residues. Unmatched junction bases numbered 2, after V lost 11 bases and J lost 3 bases. Looked up from germline, CDR1 is SNHLY and CDR2 is FYNNEI. DNA of the CDR3: TGTGCCGGGGGACAGGGCTACGAGCAGTACTTC. The encoded protein is CAGGQGYEQYF.

This chain links TRBV24-1 with TRBJ2-3; TRBD2 might be the D (5 bases). Trimming took off 4 bases at V and 5 bases at J, with 21 bases between the two ends. This CDR3 spans 17 amino acids. Germline values: CDR1 KGHDR, CDR2 SFDVKD. CDR3 residues: CATSDSPSTSWVDTQYF. In nucleotides, the CDR3 is TGTGCCACCAGTGACTCTCCTAGCACGTCCTGGGTAGATACGCAGTATTTT.

The chain links TRBV9 to TRBJ2-2; 7 bases align to TRBD2. This CDR3 has 14 amino acids. Losses at the gene ends were 4 bases for V and 7 bases for J; bases not matched to a gene: 7. CDR1 is SGDLS and CDR2 is YYNGEE in the germline V gene. The CDR3 sequence is CASSPLSGGGELFF. CDR3 nucleotide sequence: TGTGCCAGCAGCCCCCTCTCGGGAGGCGGGGAGCTGTTTTTT.

The chain uses TRBV6-2 or TRBV6-3 and TRBJ2-6; TRBD1 agrees at 8 bases. The CDR3 spans 18 residues. J lost 2 bases, V lost 2 bases, and 8 bases had no gene match. Germline V CDR1 and CDR2: MNHEY, SVGEGT. CDR3 coding DNA: TGTGCCAGCAGTTACCCGACAGGGGTAGGTCCTGGGGCCAACGTCCTGACTTTC. Its translation is CASSYPTGVGPGANVLTF.

V gene TRBV28 combines with J gene TRBJ2-6; 7 bases are shared with TRBD2. Germline values: CDR1 MDHEN, CDR2 SYDVKM. J lost 0 bases, V lost 6 bases, and 8 bases had no gene match. The CDR3 loop spans 17 amino acids. The CDR3, as DNA: TGTGCCAGCAGCTGGGGGGGTACCCCCTCTGGGGCCAACGTCCTGACTTTC. This encodes CASSWGGTPSGANVLTF.

This chain uses TRBV4-1 with TRBJ1-6; 10 nucleotides line up with TRBD1. Germline trimming cut 5 bases from V and 10 bases from J; bases unmatched to any gene: 17. Germline assignment: CDR1 MGHRA and CDR2 YSYEKL. CDR3 length: 18 residues. DNA for the CDR3: TGCGCCAGCAGCGTCGGGCGGGACAGGGGCCCCGTGAGGTCACCCCTCCACTTT. Translating it yields CASSVGRDRGPVRSPLHF.

The chain uses TRBV28 and TRBJ2-5, with TRBD1 matching 9 bases. After removal of 5 bases from V and 7 bases from J, the junction contained 8 bases not matched to a gene. Germline V gene sequence: CDR1 MDHEN, CDR2 SYDVKM. CDR3 length: 14 amino acids. Here the CDR3 DNA reads TGTGCCAGCAGTCCGTCGGACAGGGGAGGGACCCAGTACTTC. This encodes CASSPSDRGGTQYF.

The chain combines TRBV18 with TRBJ1-1; weak D call: TRBD1 (5 bases). V lost 5 bases to trimming and J lost 3 bases, with 10 bases between them. Germline-derived CDR1 and CDR2 are KGHSH and LQKENI. The CDR3 totals 13 residues. The CDR3 spells CASSGQGYTEAFF. DNA of the CDR3: TGTGCCAGCTCAGGGCAGGGATACACTGAAGCTTTCTTT.

This chain links TRBV6-2 or TRBV6-3 with TRBJ1-5; 7 bases line up with TRBD1. Germline trimming cut 5 bases from V and 6 bases from J; bases unmatched to any gene: 4. In germline, CDR1 is MNHEY, CDR2 SVGEGT. This CDR3 is 13 amino acids long. The CDR3 here is CASSHRGSQPQHF. The CDR3 DNA is TGTGCCAGCAGTCACAGGGGATCTCAGCCCCAGCATTTT.